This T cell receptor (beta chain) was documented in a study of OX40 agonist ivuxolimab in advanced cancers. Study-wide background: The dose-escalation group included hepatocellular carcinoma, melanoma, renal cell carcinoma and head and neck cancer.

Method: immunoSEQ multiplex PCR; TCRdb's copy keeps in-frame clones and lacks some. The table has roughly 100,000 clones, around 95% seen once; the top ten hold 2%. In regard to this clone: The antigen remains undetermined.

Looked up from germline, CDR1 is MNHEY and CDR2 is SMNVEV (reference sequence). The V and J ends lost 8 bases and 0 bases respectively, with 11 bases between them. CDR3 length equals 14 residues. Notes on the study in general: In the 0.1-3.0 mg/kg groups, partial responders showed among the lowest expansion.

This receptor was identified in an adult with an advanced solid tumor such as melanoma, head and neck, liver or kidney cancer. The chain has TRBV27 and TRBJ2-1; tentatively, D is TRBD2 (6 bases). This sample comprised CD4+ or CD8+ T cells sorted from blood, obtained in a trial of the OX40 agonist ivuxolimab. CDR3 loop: CASYSGGSYNEQFF. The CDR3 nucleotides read TGTGCCAGCTACTCCGGGGGCTCCTACAATGAGCAGTTCTTC.